This T cell receptor beta chain was captured in a study of T cells in Graves' hyperthyroidism and ophthalmopathy. The table lists this clonotype with a few counts. V was pared by 1 base and J by 0 bases, with 3 bases of the junction left unmatched. The CDR3 has 15 amino acids. In germline, CDR1 is SGHRS, CDR2 YFSETQ. It was RNA transcripts that yielded the amplified TCR beta CDR3 regions. Using the HTBI primer set, a first-round RT-PCR was run on the TCR CDR3. In TCRdb, the multiplex PCR reads were re-called with MiXCR into one record per CDR3 protein. The data hold about 690,000 distinct CDR3 sequences, with roughly 17% observed a single time.

The sequenced sample consisted of blood. The TCR comes from a man aged 45-65 years with Graves' hyperthyroidism. This chain links TRBV5-1 with TRBJ2-7; 8 bases are shared with TRBD1. The CDR3 DNA is TGCGCCAGCAGCTTGAGGACAGGGACCTCCTACGAGCAGTACTTC. Residues: CASSLRTGTSYEQYF. Full variable domain (missing parts from reference TRBV5-1 and TRBJ2-7): KAGVTQTPRYLIKTRGQQVTLSCSPISGHRSVSWYQQTPGQGLQFLFEYFSETQRNKGNFPGRFSGRQFSNSRSEMNVSTLELGDSALYLCASSLRTGTSYEQYFGPGTRLTVT.